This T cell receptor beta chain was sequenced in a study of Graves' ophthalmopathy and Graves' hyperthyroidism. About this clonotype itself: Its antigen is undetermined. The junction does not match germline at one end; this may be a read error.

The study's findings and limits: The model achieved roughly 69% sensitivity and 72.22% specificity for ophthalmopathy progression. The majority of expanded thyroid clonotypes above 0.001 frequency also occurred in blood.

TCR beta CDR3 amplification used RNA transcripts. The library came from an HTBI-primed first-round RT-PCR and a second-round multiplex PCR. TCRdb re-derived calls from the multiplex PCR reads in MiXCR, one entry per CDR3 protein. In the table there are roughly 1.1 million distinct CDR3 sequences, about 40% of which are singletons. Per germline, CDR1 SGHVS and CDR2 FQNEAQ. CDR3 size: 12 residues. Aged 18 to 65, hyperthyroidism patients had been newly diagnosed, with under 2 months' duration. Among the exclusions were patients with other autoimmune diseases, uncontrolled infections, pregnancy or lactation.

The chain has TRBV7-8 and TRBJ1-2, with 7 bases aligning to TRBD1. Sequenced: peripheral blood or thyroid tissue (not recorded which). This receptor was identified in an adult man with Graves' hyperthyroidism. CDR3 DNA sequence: TGTGCTAGCAGAGTCTACAGGGGTGGCTACACCTTC. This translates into CASRVYRGGYTF.